A single sample gave rise to the 18 T cell receptor beta chains below, sequenced in a study of T cell responses to AZD1222 COVID-19 vaccine. Here immunoSEQ multiplex PCR was the method, and the copy in TCRdb shows in-frame clones only, minus some. The sample has approximately 90,000 clones, roughly 89% seen once. The sample was peripheral blood, taken on day 0 of AZD1222 vaccination. The receptors were sampled from an adult in good health.

CDR3 region: CASSVRQGADTQYF. CDR3 in DNA: TGTGCCAGCAGCGTCCGCCAGGGCGCAGATACGCAGTATTTT. The chain has TRBV9 and TRBJ2-3; D perhaps matches TRBD1 (5 bases). V lost 2 bases to trimming and J lost 4 bases, with 11 bases between them. CDR1 and CDR2 (germline): SGDLS, YYNGEE. The CDR3 runs 14 residues.

This chain uses TRBV6-5 with TRBJ1-2, with D uncertain. From germline, CDR1 is MNHEY and CDR2 SVGAGI. There are 14 residues in the CDR3. The germline V and J ends were trimmed by 4 bases and 2 bases, with 11 bases remaining between them. The CDR3 loop reads CASSSINRNYGYTF. CDR3 nucleotides: TGTGCCAGCAGTTCAATTAACAGAAACTATGGCTACACCTTC.

The count of this clone is one. The gene calls are TRBV7-2 and TRBJ2-5, with D possibly TRBD2 on 5 matching bases. The germline CDR1 and CDR2 sequences are SGHTA and FQGNSA. The V gene lost 5 bases and the J gene lost 3 bases, with 10 bases spanning the gap. The CDR3 spans 13 residues. CDR3 loop: CASSVSREETQYF. CDR3 sequence (DNA): TGTGCCAGCAGCGTCTCGCGGGAAGAGACCCAGTACTTC. The variable domain in full, with the rest retrieved from reference TRBV7-2 and TRBJ2-5, is GAGVSQSPSNKVTEKGKDVELRCDPISGHTALYWYRQSLGQGLEFLIYFQGNSAPDKSGLPSDRFSAERTGGSVSTLTIQRTQQEDSAVYLCASSVSREETQYFGPGTRLLVL.

The rearrangement joins TRBV29-1 to TRBJ2-7, with TRBD1 matching over 7 bases. V shed 6 bases and J 6 bases; nucleotides not matched to a gene: 14. The CDR3 has 14 residues. Per the germline V gene, CDR1 is SQVTM and CDR2 is ANQGSEA. The CDR3 region has the DNA TGCAGCGTGATCCGGGACAGTTCCCTTCTCGAGCAGTACTTC. Translated: CSVIRDSSLLEQYF.

This rearrangement joins TRBV5-1 to TRBJ2-7; tentative D call: TRBD1 (7 bases). Germline CDR1 is SGHRS and CDR2 is YFSETQ. The CDR3 has 14 residues. Trimming stripped 1 base from V and 5 bases from J, with 13 bases between. The CDR3 is CASSLQGGGNEQYF. CDR3 DNA sequence: TGCGCCAGCAGCTTGCAGGGGGGCGGCAACGAGCAGTACTTC.

In regard to this clone: Other DNA sequences in the same sample also yield this CDR3. This chain connects TRBV7-2 to TRBJ1-2; 8 bases line up with TRBD1. V was pared by 3 bases and J by 3 bases, with 0 bases of the junction left unmatched. Germline V gene lookup returns CDR1 SGHTA and CDR2 FQGNSA. This CDR3 has 13 residues. For the CDR3, the DNA is TGTGCCAGCAGCTTGGGACAGGACTATGGCTACACCTTC. It is translated as CASSLGQDYGYTF.

J is TRBJ1-2 and V is TRBV2, with D tentatively TRBD1 (6 bases). Germline V CDR1 and CDR2: SNHLY, FYNNEI. The CDR3 extends over 15 amino acids. Trimming stripped 4 bases from V and 3 bases from J, with 15 bases between. CDR3 residues: CASSVWGRGDYGYTF. The CDR3 nucleotides are TGTGCCAGCAGTGTCTGGGGGCGCGGGGACTATGGCTACACCTTC.

The chain couples TRBV19 to TRBJ1-2; D is perhaps TRBD1 (5 bases). The CDR3 consists of 14 residues. Germline values: CDR1 LNHDA, CDR2 SQIVND (reference sequence). V dropped 7 bases and J dropped 2 bases, with 14 bases sitting between them. The CDR3 loop is CASMRGSPNYGYTF. The CDR3 DNA is TGTGCCAGTATGCGGGGGTCCCCGAACTATGGCTACACCTTC.

This clone has more than one count but fewer than ten. This sequence joins TRBV28 and TRBJ2-5, with D maybe TRBD2 (6 bases). CDR1 and CDR2 from the germline V gene are MDHEN and SYDVKM. CDR3 length equals 15 residues. Between the trimmed V and J ends, which lost 5 bases and 2 bases, there was a span of 15 bases. CDR3 sequence: CASSPIGTLQETQYF. Written as DNA, the CDR3 is TGTGCCAGCAGTCCCATTGGGACTCTTCAAGAGACCCAGTACTTC. The whole variable domain, remainder taken from reference TRBV28 and TRBJ2-5, is DVKVTQSSRYLVKRTGEKVFLECVQDMDHENMFWYRQDPGLGLRLIYFSYDVKMKEKGDIPEGYSVSREKKERFSLILESASTNQTSMYLCASSPIGTLQETQYFGPGTRLLVL.

This rearrangement joins TRBV7-9 to TRBJ2-3; 8 bases match TRBD2. V gave up 5 bases and J gave up 6 bases; unmatched junction bases: 10. CDR3 length: 15 residues. CDR1 and CDR2 from the germline V gene are SEHNR and FQNEAQ (reference sequence). The CDR3 region is CASSTPAGGGDTQYF. As DNA, the CDR3 is TGTGCCAGCAGCACACCGGCGGGGGGAGGCGATACGCAGTATTTT.

The chain carries TRBV7-8 and TRBJ2-7; TRBD1 might be the D (5 bases). This CDR3 spans 12 amino acids. The germline gives CDR1 SGHVS, CDR2 FQNEAQ. V was clipped by 5 bases and J by 4 bases, with 9 bases between them. CDR3 bases: TGTGCCAGCAGCCAAGGGGATTACGAGCAGTACTTC. Encoded protein: CASSQGDYEQYF.

The chain couples TRBV9 to TRBJ2-1; 9 nucleotides line up with TRBD2. In germline, CDR1 is SGDLS, CDR2 YYNGEE. There are 15 residues in the CDR3. V lost 0 bases, J lost 8 bases, and 6 bases stayed unmatched. The CDR3 nucleotides read TGTGCCAGCAGCGTAGGGACTAGCGATCTCGATGAGCAGTTCTTC. Amino acid sequence: CASSVGTSDLDEQFF.

The chain uses TRBV3-1 (or the pseudogene TRBV3-2) and TRBJ2-5; no clear D. There are 13 residues in the CDR3. The V end lost 5 bases, the J end lost 0 bases, and 7 bases lay between the germline ends. CDR1 is LGHDT and CDR2 is YNNKEL in the germline V gene (reference sequence). The CDR3 here is CASSTYYQETQYF. Written as DNA, the CDR3 is TGTGCCAGCAGCACGTACTACCAAGAGACCCAGTACTTC.

The J gene is TRBJ2-4, the V gene TRBV27, with D perhaps being TRBD1 or TRBD2 (5 bases each). This CDR3 is 17 amino acids long. CDR1 and CDR2 from the germline V gene are MNHEY and SMNVEV (reference sequence). Trimming stripped 3 bases from V and 0 bases from J, with 15 bases between. CDR3 coding DNA: TGTGCCAGCAGTTTGGGACGGAGCGTTCTAGCCAAAAACATTCAGTACTTC. Translating it yields CASSLGRSVLAKNIQYF.

The chain joins TRBV4-1 to TRBJ1-5, with 8 bases fitting TRBD1. The J segment lost 6 bases and the V segment lost 0 bases, leaving 16 bases of the junction unmatched. The CDR3 is made up of 19 amino acids. Germline CDR1 and CDR2: MGHRA and YSYEKL. This CDR3 reads CASSQEEVRTGLVGQPQHF. For the CDR3, the DNA is TGCGCCAGCAGCCAAGAAGAAGTTAGGACAGGGCTAGTCGGTCAGCCCCAGCATTTT.

This clone has a handful of counts. The chain recombines TRBV5-1 with TRBJ2-3; D is unclear. Per the germline V gene, CDR1 is SGHRS and CDR2 is YFSETQ. The V gene lost 1 base and the J gene lost 0 bases, with 9 bases spanning the gap. There are 15 residues in the CDR3. The CDR3 DNA follows: TGCGCCAGCAGCTTGCAACAGTTAAGCACAGATACGCAGTATTTT. Its protein is CASSLQQLSTDTQYF.

V and J are TRBV5-5 and TRBJ2-6; no reliable D call. V was trimmed by 4 bases and J by 0 bases, leaving 8 bases between them. This CDR3 has 15 residues. CDR1 is SGHKS, CDR2 YYEKEE, per germline (reference sequence). CDR3 bases: TGTGCCAGCAGCCCGGATTTCTCTGGGGCCAACGTCCTGACTTTC. The encoded protein is CASSPDFSGANVLTF.

The rearrangement joins TRBV7-9 to TRBJ2-3; 10 nucleotides match TRBD2. CDR1 SEHNR and CDR2 FQNEAQ come from the germline V gene (reference sequence). V shed 7 bases and J 4 bases; nucleotides not matched to a gene: 8. The CDR3 consists of 15 residues. The CDR3 region is CASTNRLAGADTQYF. CDR3 nucleotide sequence: TGTGCCAGCACCAACAGGCTAGCGGGGGCAGATACGCAGTATTTT.